Each of the 2 T cell receptor beta chains below was sequenced from the same sample in a study of OX40 agonist ivuxolimab in advanced cancers. Repertoires were generated with immunoSEQ multiplex PCR, while TCRdb's copy carries only in-frame clones and drops some. The sample lists some 70,000 clones; about 92% were seen once. Sequencing used CD4+ or CD8+ T cells sorted from blood, obtained in a trial of the OX40 agonist ivuxolimab. Every receptor here comes from an adult with an advanced solid tumor such as melanoma, head and neck, liver or kidney cancer.

This clone showed up just once. The gene calls are TRBV29-1 and TRBJ1-3; D uncertain. CDR3 length: 14 residues. V lost 4 bases, J lost 4 bases, and 14 bases lay in between. Germline lookup yields CDR1 SQVTM and CDR2 ANQGSEA. The CDR3 spells CSVGMPERGNTIYF. In DNA, the CDR3 is TGCAGCGTTGGGATGCCAGAGAGAGGAAACACCATATATTTT.

V and J are TRBV6-1 and TRBJ1-1, with no clear D. V lost 5 bases and J lost 4, with 17 bases in between. The V gene's germline CDR1 is MNHNS and CDR2 SASEGT. This CDR3 contains 15 residues. CDR3 sequence (DNA): TGTGCCAGCAGTCCCTATTCGAACTTGGCCACTGAAGCTTTCTTT. This encodes CASSPYSNLATEAFF.